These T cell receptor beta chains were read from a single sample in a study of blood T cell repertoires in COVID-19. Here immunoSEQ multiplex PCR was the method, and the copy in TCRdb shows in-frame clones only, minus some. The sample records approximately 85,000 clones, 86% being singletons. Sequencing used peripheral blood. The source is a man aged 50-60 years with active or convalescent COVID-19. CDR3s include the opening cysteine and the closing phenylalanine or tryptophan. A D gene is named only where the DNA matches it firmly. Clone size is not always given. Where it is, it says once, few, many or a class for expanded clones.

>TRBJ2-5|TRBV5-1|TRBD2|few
CASRPGLAGAETQYF
TGCGCCAGCCGCCCGGGACTAGCCGGGGCAGAGACCCAGTACTTC
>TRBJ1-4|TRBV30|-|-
CACGKLTNEKLFF
TGTGCCTGCGGGAAACTAACTAATGAAAAACTGTTTTTT
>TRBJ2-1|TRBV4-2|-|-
CASSPPWDSTNEQFF
TGTGCCAGCAGCCCGCCATGGGACTCGACCAATGAGCAGTTCTTC
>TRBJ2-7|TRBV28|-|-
CASSNDVAGRSYEQYF
TGTGCCAGCAGTAACGACGTGGCTGGGAGATCCTACGAGCAGTACTTC
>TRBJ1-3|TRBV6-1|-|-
CASSERENTIYF
TGTGCCAGCAGTGAACGGGAGAACACCATATATTTT
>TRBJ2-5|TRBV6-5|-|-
CASSRGPQETQYF
TGTGCCAGCAGTCGCGGCCCCCAAGAGACCCAGTACTTC
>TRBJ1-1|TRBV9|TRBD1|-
CASSPNPAGTGALEAFF
TGTGCCAGCAGCCCCAACCCCGCCGGGACAGGGGCTCTTGAAGCTTTCTTT
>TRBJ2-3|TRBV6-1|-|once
CASSENPLLKMDTQYF
TGTGCCAGCAGTGAAAACCCACTCTTGAAGATGGATACGCAGTATTTT
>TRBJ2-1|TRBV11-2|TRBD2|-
CASSLDGGDSSYNEQFF
TGTGCCAGCAGCTTAGATGGGGGGGATAGCTCCTACAATGAGCAGTTCTTC
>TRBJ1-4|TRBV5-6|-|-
CASSHRATKGTNEKLFF
TGTGCCAGCAGCCATAGGGCGACTAAAGGAACTAATGAAAAACTGTTTTTT
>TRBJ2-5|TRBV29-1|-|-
CSVDEGSETQYF
TGCAGCGTTGATGAGGGATCAGAGACCCAGTACTTC
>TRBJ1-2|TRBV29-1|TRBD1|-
CSVRDTGDYGYTF
TGCAGCGTTAGGGATACAGGGGACTATGGCTACACCTTC
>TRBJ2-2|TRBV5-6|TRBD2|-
CASSLMGLADTGELFF
TGTGCCAGCAGCTTGATGGGACTAGCGGATACCGGGGAGCTGTTTTTT
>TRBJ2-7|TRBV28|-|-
CASRSQGGTYEQYF
TGTGCCAGCAGATCACAGGGGGGGACCTACGAGCAGTACTTC
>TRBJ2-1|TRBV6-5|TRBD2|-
CASSGLAGDEQFF
TGTGCCAGCAGCGGACTAGCGGGAGATGAGCAGTTCTTC
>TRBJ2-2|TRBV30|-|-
CAWSVQYRQSNTGELFF
TGTGCCTGGAGTGTACAATACCGACAGAGCAACACCGGGGAGCTGTTTTTT
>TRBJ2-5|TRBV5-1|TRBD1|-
CASSTPGQQETQYF
TGCGCCAGCAGCACCCCGGGACAGCAAGAGACCCAGTACTTC
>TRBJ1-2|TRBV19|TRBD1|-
CASSTGTGNGYTF
TGTGCCAGTAGTACCGGGACAGGAAATGGCTACACCTTC
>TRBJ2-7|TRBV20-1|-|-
CSYMDYHEQYF
TGCAGTTACATGGACTACCACGAGCAGTACTTC
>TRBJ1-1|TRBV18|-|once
CASSPSKGGMTNTEAFF
TGTGCCAGCTCACCCTCGAAGGGGGGGATGACGAACACTGAAGCTTTCTTT
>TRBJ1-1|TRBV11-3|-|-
CASSVQGSTEAFF
TGTGCCAGCAGCGTACAGGGAAGTACTGAAGCTTTCTTT
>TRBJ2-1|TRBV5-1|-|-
CASSLAPSTYNEQFF
TGCGCCAGCAGCTTGGCCCCGAGCACCTACAATGAGCAGTTCTTC
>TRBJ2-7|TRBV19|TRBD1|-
CASSPGTGQYF
TGTGCCAGTAGTCCCGGGACAGGGCAGTACTTC
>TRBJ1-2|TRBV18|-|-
CASSPAETGYGYTF
TGTGCCAGCTCACCGGCGGAAACGGGCTATGGCTACACCTTC
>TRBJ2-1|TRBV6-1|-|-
CASSESGSSYNEQFF
TGTGCCAGCAGTGAAAGCGGAAGCTCCTACAATGAGCAGTTCTTC
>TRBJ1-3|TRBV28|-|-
CASRLAPGGPIRAGNTIYF
TGTGCCAGCCGACTCGCCCCGGGAGGGCCGATTCGGGCTGGAAACACCATATATTTT
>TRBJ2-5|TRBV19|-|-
CASSVIREPQETQYF
TGTGCCAGTAGTGTAATCCGGGAGCCCCAAGAGACCCAGTACTTC
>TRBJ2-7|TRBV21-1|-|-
CAITGEGGEQYF
TGTGCCATAACCGGGGAGGGGGGAGAGCAGTACTTC
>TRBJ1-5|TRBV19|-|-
CASSIDHRRGPQHF
TGTGCCAGTAGTATAGATCACAGGCGTGGGCCCCAGCATTTT
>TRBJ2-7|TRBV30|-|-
CAWSRGGSYEQYF
TGTGCCTGGAGTAGGGGGGGCTCCTACGAGCAGTACTTC
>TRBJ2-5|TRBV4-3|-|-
CASSQDWDGLDAETQYF
TGCGCCAGCAGCCAAGATTGGGATGGACTGGATGCAGAGACCCAGTACTTC
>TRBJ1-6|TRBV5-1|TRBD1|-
CASSLAFFYRDRESPLHF
TGCGCCAGCAGCTTAGCATTTTTCTATCGGGACAGGGAATCACCCCTCCACTTT
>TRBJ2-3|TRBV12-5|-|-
CASGWGQSLTDTQYF
TGTGCTAGTGGTTGGGGACAAAGCCTCACAGATACGCAGTATTTT
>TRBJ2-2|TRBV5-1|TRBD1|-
CASSYPGQGLTGELFF
TGCGCCAGCAGCTACCCGGGACAGGGGCTCACCGGGGAGCTGTTTTTT
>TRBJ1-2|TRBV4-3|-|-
CASSHRREDGYTF
TGCGCCAGCAGCCACCGACGGGAGGACGGCTACACCTTC
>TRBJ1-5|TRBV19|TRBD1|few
CASNQGALSNQPQHF
TGTGCCAGTAACCAGGGGGCGCTGAGCAATCAGCCCCAGCATTTT
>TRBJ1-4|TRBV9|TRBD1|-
CASSVGTGYGEKLFF
TGTGCCAGCAGCGTGGGGACAGGTTACGGTGAAAAACTGTTTTTT
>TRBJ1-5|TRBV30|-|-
CAWSVKGDSRPQHF
TGTGCCTGGAGTGTAAAAGGAGATTCTAGGCCCCAGCATTTT
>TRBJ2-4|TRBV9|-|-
CASSVDRGIQYF
TGTGCCAGCAGCGTAGATAGGGGGATTCAGTACTTC
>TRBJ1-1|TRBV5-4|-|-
CASSLAAREDTEAFF
TGTGCCAGCAGCTTGGCAGCCAGGGAGGACACTGAAGCTTTCTTT
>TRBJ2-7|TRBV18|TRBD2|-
CASSVTSGSEQYF
TGTGCCAGCTCAGTGACTAGCGGGAGCGAGCAGTACTTC
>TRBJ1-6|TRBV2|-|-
CASRSDRSSYNSPLHF
TGTGCCAGCAGGAGCGACAGGAGCTCCTATAATTCACCCCTCCACTTT
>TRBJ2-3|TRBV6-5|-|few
CASSYHSTDTQYF
TGTGCCAGCAGTTACCATAGCACAGATACGCAGTATTTT
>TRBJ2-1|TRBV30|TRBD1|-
CAWSAGDRGGEQFF
TGTGCCTGGAGTGCGGGGGACAGGGGGGGTGAGCAGTTCTTC
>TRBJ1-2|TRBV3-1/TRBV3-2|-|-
CASSQDQTGANYGYTF
TGTGCCAGCAGCCAAGATCAAACTGGAGCTAACTATGGCTACACCTTC
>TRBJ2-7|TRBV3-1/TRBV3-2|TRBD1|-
CASSPRTGVVAQYF
TGTGCCAGCAGCCCTAGGACAGGGGTCGTGGCGCAGTACTTC
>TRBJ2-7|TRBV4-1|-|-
CASSQDSFALPGEQYF
TGCGCCAGCAGCCAAGATAGTTTCGCACTTCCGGGCGAGCAGTACTTC
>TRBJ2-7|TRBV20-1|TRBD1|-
CSASRARGDRGLSYEQYF
TGCAGTGCTAGTAGGGCACGTGGAGACAGGGGGCTATCTTACGAGCAGTACTTC
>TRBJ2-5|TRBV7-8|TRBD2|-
CASSRNSGGAQETQYF
TGTGCCAGCAGCCGAAATAGCGGGGGGGCTCAAGAGACCCAGTACTTC
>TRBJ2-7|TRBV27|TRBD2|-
CASSQETGLGGEQYF
TGTGCCAGCAGTCAGGAAACGGGACTAGGGGGCGAGCAGTACTTC
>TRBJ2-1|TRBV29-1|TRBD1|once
CSALGGYGYNEQFF
TGCAGCGCGTTAGGGGGCTATGGGTACAATGAGCAGTTCTTC
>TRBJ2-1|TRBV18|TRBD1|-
CASSPEQGRYNEQFF
TGTGCCAGCTCACCTGAACAGGGGCGCTACAATGAGCAGTTCTTC
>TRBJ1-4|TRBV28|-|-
CASRLGGNEKLFF
TGTGCCAGCAGATTAGGGGGGAACGAAAAACTGTTTTTT
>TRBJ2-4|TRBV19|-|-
CASTIWGGAEKNIQYF
TGTGCCAGTACCATCTGGGGGGGCGCGGAGAAAAACATTCAGTACTTC
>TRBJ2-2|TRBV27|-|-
CASSWGEGTGELFF
TGTGCCAGCAGTTGGGGGGAAGGAACCGGGGAGCTGTTTTTT
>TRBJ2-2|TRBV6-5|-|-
CASATGLNTGELFF
TGTGCCAGCGCTACAGGTCTGAACACCGGGGAGCTGTTTTTT
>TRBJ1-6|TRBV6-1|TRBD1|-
CASSGNRGSLYGSPLHF
TGTGCCAGCAGTGGAAACAGGGGTTCTCTGTATGGGTCACCCCTCCACTTT
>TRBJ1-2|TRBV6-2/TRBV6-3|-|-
CASSYQGQYGYIF
TGTGCCAGCAGTTACCAGGGGCAATATGGCTACATCTTC
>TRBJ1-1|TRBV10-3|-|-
CAISEPGLINTEAFF
TGTGCCATCAGTGAGCCTGGTCTAATCAACACTGAAGCTTTCTTT